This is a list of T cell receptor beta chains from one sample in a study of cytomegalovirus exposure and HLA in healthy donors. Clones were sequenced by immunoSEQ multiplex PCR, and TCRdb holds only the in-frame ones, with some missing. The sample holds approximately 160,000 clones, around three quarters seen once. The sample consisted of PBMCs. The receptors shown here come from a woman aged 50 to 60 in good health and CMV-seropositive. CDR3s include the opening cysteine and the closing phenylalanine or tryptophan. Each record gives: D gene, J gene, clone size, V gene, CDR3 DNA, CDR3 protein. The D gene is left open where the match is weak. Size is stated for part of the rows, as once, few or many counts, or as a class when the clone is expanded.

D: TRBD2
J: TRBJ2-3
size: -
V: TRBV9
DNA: TGTGCCAGCAGCGTAGATAGCGGGGGGCTGGATACGCAGTATTTT
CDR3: CASSVDSGGLDTQYF

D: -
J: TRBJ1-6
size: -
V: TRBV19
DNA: TGTGCCAGTAGTATGGCAGCCTATAATTCACCCCTCCACTTT
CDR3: CASSMAAYNSPLHF

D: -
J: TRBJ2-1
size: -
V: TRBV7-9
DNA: TGTGCCAGCACCGGCTGGAGGGGAAGCTCCTACAATGAGCAGTTCTTC
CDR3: CASTGWRGSSYNEQFF

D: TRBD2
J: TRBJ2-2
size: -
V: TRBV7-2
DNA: TGTGCCAGCAGCTTATTCCAAAGCGGGGGGGCGTCCGGGGAGCTGTTTTTT
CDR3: CASSLFQSGGASGELFF

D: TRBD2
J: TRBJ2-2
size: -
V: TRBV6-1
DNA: TGTGCCAGCAGTGAGGGATGGGGGGGGGACACCGGGGAGCTGTTTTTT
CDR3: CASSEGWGGDTGELFF

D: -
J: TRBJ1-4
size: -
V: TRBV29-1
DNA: TGCAGCGTCGTCAGGGATGCAAAACTGTTTTTT
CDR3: CSVVRDAKLFF

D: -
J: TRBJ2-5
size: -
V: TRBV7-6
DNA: TGTGCCAGCAGCTTATCTGCAGGTTGGGAGACCCAGTACTTC
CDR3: CASSLSAGWETQYF

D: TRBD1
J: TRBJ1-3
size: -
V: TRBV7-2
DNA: TGTGCCAGCAGCCCGGGACAGGGGGGAAGCAACACCATATATTTT
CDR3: CASSPGQGGSNTIYF

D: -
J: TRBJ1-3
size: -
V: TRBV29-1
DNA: TGCAGCGTGCTGACAATAAGCTCTGGAAACACCATATATTTT
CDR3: CSVLTISSGNTIYF

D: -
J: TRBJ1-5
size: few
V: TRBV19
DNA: TGTGCCAGTAGGACACACCGCAATCAGCCCCAGCATTTT
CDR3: CASRTHRNQPQHF

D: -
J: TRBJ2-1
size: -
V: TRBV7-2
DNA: TGTGCCTTGGGGAGACCCACGGAGCAGTTCTTC
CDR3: CALGRPTEQFF

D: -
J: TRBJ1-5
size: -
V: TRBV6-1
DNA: TGTGCCAGCGGGCAGGGGTGGAATCAGCCCCAGCATTTT
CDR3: CASGQGWNQPQHF

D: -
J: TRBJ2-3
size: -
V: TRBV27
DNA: TGTGCCAGCAGAGTAAGGAGGCTACCTAGCACAGATACGCAGTATTTT
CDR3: CASRVRRLPSTDTQYF

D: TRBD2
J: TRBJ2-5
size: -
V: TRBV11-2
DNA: TGTGCCAGCAGCTTGAGTACTAGCGAGGCCCAGTACTTC
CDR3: CASSLSTSEAQYF

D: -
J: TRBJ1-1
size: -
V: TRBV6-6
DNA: TGTGCCAGCAGTTACACGGGGGGTTCGAACACTGAAGCTTTCTTT
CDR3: CASSYTGGSNTEAFF

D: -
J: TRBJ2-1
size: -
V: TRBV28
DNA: TGTGCCAGCAGTACGGAATGGCGGGGTGAGCAGTTCTTC
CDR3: CASSTEWRGEQFF